Following are 28 T cell receptor beta chains from one sample sequenced in a study of molecular identifiers for immune sequencing clone quantification. Via MiXCR, TCRdb re-called the PCR reads, giving one row per CDR3 protein. Of 97,000 or so distinct CDR3 sequences listed, 24% are singletons. The specimen sequenced was naive CD8+ T cells from blood, with Jurkat cell RNA spiked in. This sample's subset: FACS-sorted CD8+CD4-CCR7+CD45RA+ naive T cells. All receptors derive from a human donor in good health. Some libraries in this study had Jurkat cell RNA spiked in.

This clonotype was observed at least ten times. The chain employs TRBV7-9 and TRBJ1-1; no firm D call. The V end lost 1 base, the J end lost 6 bases, and 12 bases lay between the germline ends. The V gene's germline CDR1 is SEHNR and CDR2 FQNEAQ (reference sequence). This CDR3 comprises 14 residues. CDR3 in amino acids: CASSLVAAGAEAFF. Here the CDR3 DNA reads TGTGCCAGCAGCTTAGTCGCAGCCGGGGCTGAAGCTTTCTTT.

This sequence joins TRBV6-1 and TRBJ2-7, with 7 bases fitting TRBD2. This CDR3 region has 15 residues. V gave up 2 bases and J gave up 3 bases; unmatched junction bases: 7. Germline V CDR1 and CDR2: MNHNS, SASEGT. Here the CDR3 DNA reads TGTGCCAGCAGTGAACCTATGACTAGCTTCTACGAGCAGTACTTC. This codes for CASSEPMTSFYEQYF.

This clonotype was detected many times. For the CDR3, the DNA is TGCAGTGCTTCCGGACTAGCGACCTACGAGCAGTACTTC. Translating gives CSASGLATYEQYF. The chain has TRBV20-1 and TRBJ2-7, with 9 bases matching TRBD2. This CDR3 has 13 residues. Germline CDR1 DFQATT, CDR2 SNEGSKA (reference sequence). Trimming at V came to 5 bases and at J to 2 bases, leaving 4 bases not matched to a gene.

Remarks on this clonotype: A much larger clone differs by one base, so this may be a read error. This rearrangement joins TRBV6-5 to TRBJ2-7; D might be TRBD1 (7 bases). Germline-derived CDR1 and CDR2 are MNHEY and SVGAGI. The CDR3 spans 14 residues. The CDR3: CASSYSGQGGELYF. CDR3 DNA: TGTGCCAGCAGTTACTCGGGGCAGGGGGGCGAGCTGTACTTC.

This clonotype was picked up many times. This rearrangement joins TRBV28 to TRBJ2-7; D remains unclear. The V gene lost 5 bases and the J gene lost 3 bases, with 29 bases spanning the gap. Germline loops: CDR1 MDHEN, CDR2 SYDVKM. The CDR3 totals 19 residues. CDR3 DNA: TGTGCCAGCAGTACTAAACGGATAGGAAAATCGGCGCTAGTCTACGAGCAGTACTTC. Translation: CASSTKRIGKSALVYEQYF.

Details on this clonotype: This may be a read error, as it is one base from a much larger clone. The J gene is TRBJ1-5, the V gene TRBV6-6, with D maybe TRBD1 (5 bases). Germline-derived CDR1 and CDR2 are MNHNY and SVGAGI (reference sequence). Trimming cost V 11 bases and J 2 bases, with 16 bases left between them. The CDR3 runs 14 residues. The CDR3 DNA sequence: TGTGCCGGCACCCAGGGCGGCGGCAATCAGCCCCAGCATTTT. Amino acids: CAGTQGGGNQPQHF.

In the case of this clonotype: Possible read error: a much larger clone is one base away. The chain recombines TRBV12-3 or TRBV12-4 with TRBJ1-5, with 7 bases lining up with TRBD1. V lost 5 bases and J lost 2; bases outside the gene matches: 15. CDR3 length: 18 residues. As DNA, the CDR3 is TGTGCCAGCAGTCATATAAGACAGGGCCCGGATCGCAATCAGCCCCAGCATTTT. It is translated as CASSHIRQGPDRNQPQHF.

This clonotype occurred a few times. V is TRBV4-3 and J is TRBJ2-7; D perhaps matches TRBD1 (6 bases). This CDR3 is 15 amino acids long. Germline-derived CDR1 and CDR2 are LGHNA and YSLEER. V was cut by 3 bases and J by 1 base, with 13 bases left in between. The CDR3 coding sequence is TGCGCCAGCAGCCAGACACCCCAGGGGTCCTACGAGCAGTACTTC. Translating it yields CASSQTPQGSYEQYF.

This clonotype was counted a few times. This chain uses TRBV13 with TRBJ1-1; D may be TRBD1 (6 bases). CDR3 size: 14 residues. The germline V gene encodes CDR1 PRHDT and CDR2 FYEKMQ (reference sequence). V was pared by 7 bases and J by 4 bases, with 16 bases between. The chain's CDR3 is CASTEGVRGTEAFF. CDR3 sequence (DNA): TGTGCCAGCACTGAGGGGGTTCGGGGCACTGAAGCTTTCTTT.

The rearrangement uses TRBV20-1 and TRBJ1-1, with unresolved D. Germline assignment: CDR1 DFQATT and CDR2 SNEGSKA (reference sequence). Trimming left V 0 bases short and J 8 bases short, with 7 bases between. The CDR3 runs 11 residues. The CDR3 region has the DNA TGCAGTGCTAGAGATTTCGGGGAAGCTTTCTTT. The encoded protein is CSARDFGEAFF.

Many counts were recorded for this clonotype. V gene TRBV2 combines with J gene TRBJ2-5; D gene uncertain. Germline lookup yields CDR1 SNHLY and CDR2 FYNNEI. Trimming left V 6 bases short and J 12 bases short, with 17 bases between. The CDR3 consists of 12 residues. This chain's CDR3 is CASREYIQDEYF. The CDR3 DNA reads TGTGCCAGCAGGGAATATATCCAGGACGAGTACTTC.

J is TRBJ2-7 and V is TRBV27; 7 bases align to TRBD1. The CDR3 runs to 13 residues. Losses at the gene ends were 5 bases for V and 5 bases for J; bases not matched to a gene: 6. Per germline, CDR1 MNHEY and CDR2 SMNVEV (reference sequence). CDR3 DNA: TGTGCCAGCAGTCCGACAGGGTACCACGAGCAGTACTTC. Protein sequence: CASSPTGYHEQYF.

This clonotype was detected many times. The J gene is TRBJ2-5, the V gene TRBV6-5, with D perhaps assigned TRBD1 or TRBD2 (5 bases each). V was trimmed by 0 bases and J by 4 bases, leaving 18 bases between them. This CDR3 contains 17 residues. Looked up from germline, CDR1 is MNHEY and CDR2 is SVGAGI. DNA of the CDR3: TGTGCCAGCAGTTACTCGAGGGCAGCTATCGGGGCAGAGACCCAGTACTTC. This codes for CASSYSRAAIGAETQYF.

Only a few counts were recorded for this clonotype. The V and J genes are TRBV2 and TRBJ2-1; D is unresolved. CDR1 and CDR2 from the germline V gene are SNHLY and FYNNEI. The CDR3 consists of 13 residues. V gave up 9 bases and J gave up 7 bases, with 16 bases separating them. CDR3 region: CARKQRIRNEQFF. In nucleotides, the CDR3 is TGTGCCAGAAAGCAAAGAATCCGGAATGAGCAGTTCTTC. Based on the CDR3 plus reference TRBV2 and TRBJ2-1, the full variable domain is EPEVTQTPSHQVTQMGQEVILRCVPISNHLYFYWYRQILGQKVEFLVSFYNNEISEKSEIFDDQFSVERPDGSNFTLKIRSTKLEDSAMYFCARKQRIRNEQFFGPGTRLTVL.

For this clonotype: A read error is likely, as this CDR3 ends without the conserved phenylalanine or tryptophan. This chain links TRBV12-3 or TRBV12-4 with TRBJ2-5, with TRBD1 matching 7 bases. The ends lost 6 bases at V and 9 bases at J; junction bases unmatched: 10. This CDR3 is 13 amino acids long. The CDR3 nucleotides are TGTGCCAGCAGGGGACAGTCGCGGGCGCCCCAGTACTGC. The encoded protein is CASRGQSRAPQYC.

Note on this clonotype: A read error may be the cause here, since a much bigger clone is one base away. The chain is built from TRBV27 and TRBJ1-6; 11 nucleotides match TRBD1. The CDR3 has 16 residues. Germline lookup yields CDR1 MNHEY and CDR2 SMNVEV (reference sequence). CDR3 in amino acids: CASSLGTGGYKSPLHF. The CDR3 DNA follows: TGTGCCAGCAGTTTGGGGACAGGGGGATATAAATCACCCCTCCACTTT.

The chain recombines TRBV12-3 or TRBV12-4 with TRBJ2-1; 11 bases map to TRBD2. Germline trimming cut 5 bases from V and 5 bases from J; bases unmatched to any gene: 8. The CDR3 extends over 16 amino acids. The CDR3 sequence is CASSVSGGALHNEQFF. The CDR3 DNA follows: TGTGCCAGCAGTGTTAGCGGGGGGGCGTTACACAATGAGCAGTTCTTC.

Of note for this clonotype: A clone one base away is much larger, so this may be a read error. V is TRBV5-8 and J is TRBJ2-7; 9 bases line up with TRBD1. V lost 1 base to trimming and J lost 4 bases; unmatched junction nucleotides: 6. The germline V gene has CDR1 SGHTS and CDR2 YDEGEE. CDR3 size: 15 residues. CDR3 coding DNA: TGTGCCAGCAGCTTGCTGGGACAGGGACCGTACGAGCAGTACTTC. It is translated as CASSLLGQGPYEQYF.

Ten or more counts support this clonotype. This chain joins TRBV5-1 and TRBJ1-1; D call uncertain. The V end was cut by 6 bases, the J end by 4 bases, with 16 bases between. Germline loops: CDR1 SGHRS, CDR2 YFSETQ. The CDR3 has 14 residues. This CDR3 is CASTLSGGGTEAFF. The DNA of the CDR3 is TGCGCCAGCACCCTGTCGGGCGGCGGCACTGAAGCTTTCTTT.

This clonotype was recorded at least ten times. The genes are TRBV20-1 and TRBJ1-5; 7 nucleotides align to TRBD1. The CDR3 covers 15 residues. In germline, CDR1 is DFQATT, CDR2 SNEGSKA (reference sequence). Germline trimming cut 3 bases from V and 5 bases from J; bases unmatched to any gene: 10. The CDR3 DNA is TGCAGTGCTAGTACCGTCGTGAGGGGGCATCAGCCCCAGCATTTT. Translated, it gives CSASTVVRGHQPQHF.

This clonotype showed up many times. This CDR3 reads CASSPIWGSLTDTQYF. CDR3 sequence (DNA): TGTGCCAGCAGCCCCATTTGGGGCAGCCTGACAGATACGCAGTATTTT. The chain recombines TRBV14 with TRBJ2-3; D might be TRBD1 (5 bases). CDR1 is SGHDN, CDR2 FVKESK, per germline. V lost 4 bases and J lost 3, with 17 bases in between. The CDR3 is 16 amino acids.

This clonotype turned up a few times. The chain employs TRBV12-3 or TRBV12-4 and TRBJ1-5; weak D call: TRBD1 (6 bases). Trimming left V 1 base short and J 4 bases short, with 11 bases between. The CDR3 spans 15 residues. The CDR3 nucleotides read TGTGCCAGCAGTTTAGGGGGGGCAGGAAATCAGCCCCAGCATTTT. Protein sequence: CASSLGGAGNQPQHF.

This clonotype was picked up many times. V and J are TRBV5-1 and TRBJ2-3; perhaps TRBD1 as D (6 bases). Trimming took off 5 bases at V and 0 bases at J, with 13 bases between the two ends. Germline CDR1 SGHRS, CDR2 YFSETQ. This CDR3 is 15 amino acids long. CDR3 sequence reads: CASSIGTTSTDTQYF. In nucleotides, the CDR3 is TGCGCCAGCAGTATCGGGACAACTAGCACAGATACGCAGTATTTT.

This clonotype was seen at least ten times. The gene calls are TRBV4-3 and TRBJ1-4; no reliable D call. CDR3 length equals 18 residues. The germline V and J ends were trimmed by 0 bases and 4 bases, with 18 bases remaining between them. The germline V gene encodes CDR1 LGHNA and CDR2 YSLEER. The CDR3: CASSQDRADVTFNEKLFF. In DNA form, the CDR3 reads TGCGCCAGCAGCCAAGATCGGGCAGACGTCACCTTTAATGAAAAACTGTTTTTT.

V usage is TRBV5-4 and J usage is TRBJ2-3; 10 nucleotides agree with TRBD2. J gave up 5 bases and V 0 bases, and 6 bases lay outside the gene matches. The CDR3 runs to 16 residues. The germline CDR1 and CDR2 sequences are SGHNT and YYREEE (reference sequence). Here the CDR3 reads CASSLEAGGIGDTQYF. In DNA, the CDR3 is TGTGCCAGCAGCTTGGAAGCGGGGGGGATAGGAGATACGCAGTATTTT.

This chain joins TRBV12-3 or TRBV12-4 and TRBJ2-1; 14 nucleotides match TRBD2. V shed 3 bases, J shed 2 bases, and the junction held 9 bases outside the gene matches. This CDR3 has 19 amino acids. For the CDR3, the DNA is TGTGCCAGCAGTTTTTGGACTAGCGGGGGGAGGGAGCCCTACAATGAGCAGTTCTTC. This sequence encodes CASSFWTSGGREPYNEQFF.

This sequence joins TRBV12-3 or TRBV12-4 and TRBJ2-7; 7 nucleotides align to TRBD1. The CDR3 runs to 13 residues. Trimming took 7 bases from V and 6 from J; bases not matched to a gene: 9. The CDR3 sequence is CASNRGTVGEQYF. CDR3 DNA: TGTGCCAGCAACCGAGGGACAGTTGGCGAGCAGTACTTC.

This clonotype was seen more than once but under ten times. A read error is possible here, since a much larger clone lies one base away. The rearrangement links TRBV7-9 to TRBJ1-1, with D hard to call. This CDR3 has 12 residues. V was clipped by 8 bases and J by 4 bases, with 11 bases between them. The germline CDR1 and CDR2 sequences are SEHNR and FQNEAQ (reference sequence). CDR3 coding DNA: TGTGCCAGCTGCCTCTGGTCCACTGAAGCTTTCTTT. Its protein product is CASCLWSTEAFF. Supplemented by reference TRBV7-9 and TRBJ1-1, the full variable domain reads DTGVSQNPRHKITKRGQNVTFRCDPISEHNRLYWYRQTLGQGPEFLTYFQNEAQLEKSRLLSDRFSAERPKGSFSTLEIQRTEQGDSAMYLCASCLWSTEAFFGQGTRLTVV.